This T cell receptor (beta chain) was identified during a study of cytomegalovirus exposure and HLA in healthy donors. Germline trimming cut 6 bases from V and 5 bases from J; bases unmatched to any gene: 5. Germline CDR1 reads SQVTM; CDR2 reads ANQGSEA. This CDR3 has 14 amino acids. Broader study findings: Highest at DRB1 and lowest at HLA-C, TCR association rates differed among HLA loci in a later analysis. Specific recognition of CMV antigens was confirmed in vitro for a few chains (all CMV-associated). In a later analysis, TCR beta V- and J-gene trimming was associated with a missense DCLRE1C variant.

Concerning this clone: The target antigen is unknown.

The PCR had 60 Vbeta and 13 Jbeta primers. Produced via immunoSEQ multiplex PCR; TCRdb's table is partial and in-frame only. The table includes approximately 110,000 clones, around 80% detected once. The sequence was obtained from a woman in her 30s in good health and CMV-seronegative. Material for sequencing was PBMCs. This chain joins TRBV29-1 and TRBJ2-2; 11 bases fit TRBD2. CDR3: CSVKTSGATGELFF. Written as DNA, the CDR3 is TGCAGCGTAAAGACTAGCGGGGCGACCGGGGAGCTGTTTTTT.